The present T cell receptor (beta chain) was sequenced within a study of blood T cell repertoires in COVID-19. Germline values: CDR1 SGHNT, CDR2 YENEEA. The CDR3 spans 15 residues. Between the trimmed V and J ends, which lost 3 bases and 0 bases, there was a span of 9 bases. Method: immunoSEQ multiplex PCR; TCRdb's copy keeps in-frame clones and lacks some. The table has about 400,000 clones, under 90% seen once; the top ten hold about 1.7%. The sample comprised PBMCs or T cells enriched from blood (not recorded which). This TCR was sampled from a woman in her twenties or thirties who had recovered from COVID-19. V usage is TRBV11-3 and J usage is TRBJ2-1; D remains ambiguous. CDR3 nucleotide sequence: TGTGCCAGCAGCTTTCGCCCCAGCTCCTACAATGAGCAGTTCTTC. This sequence encodes CASSFRPSSYNEQFF.